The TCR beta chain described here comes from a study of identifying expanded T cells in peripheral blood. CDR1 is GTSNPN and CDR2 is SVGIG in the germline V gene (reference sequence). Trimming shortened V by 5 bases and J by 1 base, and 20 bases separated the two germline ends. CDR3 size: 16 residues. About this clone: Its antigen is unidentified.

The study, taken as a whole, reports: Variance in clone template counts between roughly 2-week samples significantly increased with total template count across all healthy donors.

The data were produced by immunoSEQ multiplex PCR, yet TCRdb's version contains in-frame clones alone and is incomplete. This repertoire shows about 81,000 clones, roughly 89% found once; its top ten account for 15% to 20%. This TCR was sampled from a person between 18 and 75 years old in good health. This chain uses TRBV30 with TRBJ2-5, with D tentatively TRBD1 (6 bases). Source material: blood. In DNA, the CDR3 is TGTGCCTGGGCCTTCCTTGACAGGACATTCCAAGAGACCCAGTACTTC. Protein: CAWAFLDRTFQETQYF.